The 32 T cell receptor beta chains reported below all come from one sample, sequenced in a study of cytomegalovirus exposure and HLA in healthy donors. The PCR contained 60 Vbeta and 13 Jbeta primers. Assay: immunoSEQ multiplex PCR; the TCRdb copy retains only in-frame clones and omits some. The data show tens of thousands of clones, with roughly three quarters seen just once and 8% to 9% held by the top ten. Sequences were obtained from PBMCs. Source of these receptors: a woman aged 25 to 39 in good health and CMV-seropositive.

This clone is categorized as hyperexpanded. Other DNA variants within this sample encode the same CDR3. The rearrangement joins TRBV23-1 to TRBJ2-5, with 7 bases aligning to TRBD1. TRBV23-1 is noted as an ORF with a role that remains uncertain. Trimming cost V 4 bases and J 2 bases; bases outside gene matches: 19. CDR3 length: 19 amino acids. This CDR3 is CASSRKGKSRTGRQETQYF. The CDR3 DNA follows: TGCGCCAGCAGTCGCAAAGGTAAATCTAGGACAGGCCGACAAGAGACCCAGTACTTC.

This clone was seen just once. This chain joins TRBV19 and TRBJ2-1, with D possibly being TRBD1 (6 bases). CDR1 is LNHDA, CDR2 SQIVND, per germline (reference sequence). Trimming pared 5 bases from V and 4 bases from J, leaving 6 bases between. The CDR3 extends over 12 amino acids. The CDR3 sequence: CASSGQYNEQFF. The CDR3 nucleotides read TGTGCCAGTAGTGGACAGTACAATGAGCAGTTCTTC. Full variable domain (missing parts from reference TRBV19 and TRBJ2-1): DGGITQSPKYLFRKEGQNVTLSCEQNLNHDAMYWYRQDPGQGLRLIYYSQIVNDFQKGDIAEGYSVSREKKESFPLTVTSAQKNPTAFYLCASSGQYNEQFFGPGTRLTVL.

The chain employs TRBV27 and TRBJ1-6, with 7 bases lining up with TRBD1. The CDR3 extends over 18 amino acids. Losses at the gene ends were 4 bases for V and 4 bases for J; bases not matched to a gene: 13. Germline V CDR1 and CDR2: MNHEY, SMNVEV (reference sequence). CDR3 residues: CASSSFGQDERYNSPLHF. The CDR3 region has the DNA TGTGCCAGCAGTTCCTTTGGACAGGATGAGAGGTATAATTCACCCCTCCACTTT.

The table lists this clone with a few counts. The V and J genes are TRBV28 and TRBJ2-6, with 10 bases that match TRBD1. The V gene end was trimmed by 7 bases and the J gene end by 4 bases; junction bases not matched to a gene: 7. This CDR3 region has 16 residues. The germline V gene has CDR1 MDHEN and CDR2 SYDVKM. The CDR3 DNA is TGTGCCAGCAACAGACAGGGGGCGGGAGGGGCCAACGTCCTGACTTTC. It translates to CASNRQGAGGANVLTF.

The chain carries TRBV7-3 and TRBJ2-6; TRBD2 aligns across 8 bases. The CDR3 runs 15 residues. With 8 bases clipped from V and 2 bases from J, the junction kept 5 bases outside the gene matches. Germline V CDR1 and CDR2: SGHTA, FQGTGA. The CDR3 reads CASSGGGTGANVLTF. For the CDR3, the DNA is TGTGCCAGCTCCGGGGGGGGCACTGGGGCCAACGTCCTGACTTTC.

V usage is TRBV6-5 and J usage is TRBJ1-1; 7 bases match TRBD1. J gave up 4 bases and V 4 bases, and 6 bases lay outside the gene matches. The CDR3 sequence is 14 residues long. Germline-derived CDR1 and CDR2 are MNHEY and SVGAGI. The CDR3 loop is CASSSTGQATEAFF. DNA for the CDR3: TGTGCCAGCAGTTCGACAGGACAGGCCACTGAAGCTTTCTTT.

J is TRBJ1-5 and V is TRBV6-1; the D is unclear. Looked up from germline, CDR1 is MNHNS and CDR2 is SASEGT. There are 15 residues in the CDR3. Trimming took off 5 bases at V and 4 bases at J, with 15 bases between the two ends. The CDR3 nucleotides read TGTGCCAGCAGTAAACGCGGGGTTGAGAATCAGCCCCAGCATTTT. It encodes CASSKRGVENQPQHF.

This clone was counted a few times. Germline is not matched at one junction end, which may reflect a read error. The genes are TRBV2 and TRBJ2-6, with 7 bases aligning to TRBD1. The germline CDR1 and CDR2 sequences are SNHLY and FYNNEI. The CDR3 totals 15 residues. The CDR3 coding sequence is TGTACCAGCAGTGAAGGGGGCGAAGGGGCCAACGTCCTGACTTTC. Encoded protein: CTSSEGGEGANVLTF.

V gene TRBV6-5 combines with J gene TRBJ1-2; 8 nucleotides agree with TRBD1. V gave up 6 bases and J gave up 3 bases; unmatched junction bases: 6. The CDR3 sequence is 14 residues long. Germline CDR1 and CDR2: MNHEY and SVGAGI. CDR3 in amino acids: CASRQTGGYYGYTF. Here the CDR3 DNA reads TGTGCCAGCAGGCAAACAGGGGGATACTATGGCTACACCTTC.

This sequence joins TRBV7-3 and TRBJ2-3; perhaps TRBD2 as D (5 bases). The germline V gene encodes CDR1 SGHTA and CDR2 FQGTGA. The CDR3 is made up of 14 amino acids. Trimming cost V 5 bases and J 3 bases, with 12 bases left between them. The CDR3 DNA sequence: TGTGCCAGCAGCCCTGGACTGGTGACAGATACGCAGTATTTT. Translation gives CASSPGLVTDTQYF.

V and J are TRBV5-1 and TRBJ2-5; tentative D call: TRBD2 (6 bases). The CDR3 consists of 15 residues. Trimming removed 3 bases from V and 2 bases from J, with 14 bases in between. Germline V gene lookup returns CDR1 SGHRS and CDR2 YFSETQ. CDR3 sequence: CASSWRNSGQETQYF. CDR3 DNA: TGCGCCAGCAGCTGGAGGAATAGCGGACAAGAGACCCAGTACTTC.

The CDR3 spells CSVDITGELFF. Here the CDR3 DNA reads TGCAGCGTTGACATCACCGGGGAGCTGTTTTTT. The chain links TRBV29-1 to TRBJ2-2; D call uncertain. The CDR3 has 11 residues. Germline CDR1 is SQVTM and CDR2 is ANQGSEA. Trimming cost V 3 bases and J 4 bases, with 3 bases left between them.

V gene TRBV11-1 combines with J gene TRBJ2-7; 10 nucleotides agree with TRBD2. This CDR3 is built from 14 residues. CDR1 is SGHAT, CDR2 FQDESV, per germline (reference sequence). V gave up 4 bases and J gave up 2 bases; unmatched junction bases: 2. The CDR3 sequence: CASSYSGGPYEQYF. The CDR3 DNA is TGTGCCAGCAGCTATAGCGGGGGGCCCTACGAGCAGTACTTC.

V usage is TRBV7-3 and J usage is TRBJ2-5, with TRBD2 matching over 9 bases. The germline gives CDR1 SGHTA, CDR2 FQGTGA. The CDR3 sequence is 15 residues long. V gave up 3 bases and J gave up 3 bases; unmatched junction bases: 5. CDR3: CASSFAGLAKETQYF. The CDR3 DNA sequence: TGTGCCAGCAGCTTCGCGGGACTAGCAAAAGAGACCCAGTACTTC.

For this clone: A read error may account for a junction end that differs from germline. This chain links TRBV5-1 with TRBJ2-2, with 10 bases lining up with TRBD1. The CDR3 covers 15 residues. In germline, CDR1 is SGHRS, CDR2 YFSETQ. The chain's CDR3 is CSSSGTGANTGELFF. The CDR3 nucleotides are TGCTCCAGCAGCGGGACAGGGGCGAACACCGGGGAGCTGTTTTTT. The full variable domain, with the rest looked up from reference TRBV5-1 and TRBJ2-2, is KAGVTQTPRYLIKTRGQQVTLSCSPISGHRSVSWYQQTPGQGLQFLFEYFSETQRNKGNFPGRFSGRQFSNSRSEMNVSTLELGDSALYLCSSSGTGANTGELFFGEGSRLTVL.

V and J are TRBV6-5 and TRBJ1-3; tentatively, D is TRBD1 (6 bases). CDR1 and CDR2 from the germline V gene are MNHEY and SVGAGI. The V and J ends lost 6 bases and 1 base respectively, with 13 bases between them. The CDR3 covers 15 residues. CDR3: CASSLQGTSGNTIYF. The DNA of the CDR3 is TGTGCCAGCAGCCTACAGGGAACTTCTGGAAACACCATATATTTT.

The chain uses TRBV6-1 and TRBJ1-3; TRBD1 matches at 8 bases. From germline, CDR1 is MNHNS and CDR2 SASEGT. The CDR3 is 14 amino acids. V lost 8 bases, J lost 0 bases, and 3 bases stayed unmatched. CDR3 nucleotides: TGTGCCAGCGAAGGACAGGGCTCTGGAAACACCATATATTTT. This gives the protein CASEGQGSGNTIYF.

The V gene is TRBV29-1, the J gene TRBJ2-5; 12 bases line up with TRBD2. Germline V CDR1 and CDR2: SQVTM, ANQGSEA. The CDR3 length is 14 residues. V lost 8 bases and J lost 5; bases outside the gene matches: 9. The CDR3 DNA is TGCAGCACAGCAGGACTAGCGGGACGGGAGACCCAGTACTTC. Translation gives CSTAGLAGRETQYF. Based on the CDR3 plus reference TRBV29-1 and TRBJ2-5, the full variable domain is SAVISQKPSRDICQRGTSLTIQCQVDSQVTMMFWYRQQPGQSLTLIATANQGSEATYESGFVIDKFPISRPNLTFSTLTVSNMSPEDSSIYLCSTAGLAGRETQYFGPGTRLLVL.

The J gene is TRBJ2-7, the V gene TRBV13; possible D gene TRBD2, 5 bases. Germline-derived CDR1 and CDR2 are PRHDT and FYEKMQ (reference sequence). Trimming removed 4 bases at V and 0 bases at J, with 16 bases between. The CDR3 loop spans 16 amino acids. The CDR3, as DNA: TGTGCCAGCAGCTCTCTTGGGAAGCGGAGCTCCTACGAGCAGTACTTC. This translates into CASSSLGKRSSYEQYF.

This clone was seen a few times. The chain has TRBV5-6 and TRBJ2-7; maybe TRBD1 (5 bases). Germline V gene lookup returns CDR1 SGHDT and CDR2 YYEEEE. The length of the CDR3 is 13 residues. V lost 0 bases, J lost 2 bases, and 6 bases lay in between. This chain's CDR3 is CASSLAGTYEQYF. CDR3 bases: TGTGCCAGCAGCTTGGCAGGGACCTACGAGCAGTACTTC.

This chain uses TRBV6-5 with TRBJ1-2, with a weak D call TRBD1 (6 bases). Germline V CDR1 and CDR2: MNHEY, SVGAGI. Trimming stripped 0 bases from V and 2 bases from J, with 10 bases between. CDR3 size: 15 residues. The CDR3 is CASSYSGRGNYGYTF. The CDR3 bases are TGTGCCAGCAGTTACTCTGGCAGGGGAAACTATGGCTACACCTTC.

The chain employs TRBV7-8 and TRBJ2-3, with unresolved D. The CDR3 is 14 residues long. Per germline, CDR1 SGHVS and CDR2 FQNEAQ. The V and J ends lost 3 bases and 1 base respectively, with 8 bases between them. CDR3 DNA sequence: TGTGCCAGCAGCTTCCGGGTAGGCACAGATACGCAGTATTTT. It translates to CASSFRVGTDTQYF.

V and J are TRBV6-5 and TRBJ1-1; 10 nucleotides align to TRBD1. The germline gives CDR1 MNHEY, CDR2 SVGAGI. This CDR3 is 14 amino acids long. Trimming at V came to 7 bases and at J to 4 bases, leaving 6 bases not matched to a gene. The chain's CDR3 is CASTRQGAATEAFF. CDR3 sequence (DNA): TGTGCCAGCACCCGACAGGGGGCGGCCACTGAAGCTTTCTTT.

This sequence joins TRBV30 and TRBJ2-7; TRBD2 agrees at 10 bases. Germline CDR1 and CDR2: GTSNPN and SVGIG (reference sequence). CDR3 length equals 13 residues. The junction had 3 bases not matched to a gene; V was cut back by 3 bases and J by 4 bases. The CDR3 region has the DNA TGTGCCTGGAGGCCTAGCGGGAGTTACGAGCAGTACTTC. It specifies CAWRPSGSYEQYF. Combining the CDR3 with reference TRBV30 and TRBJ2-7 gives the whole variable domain SQTIHQWPATLVQPVGSPLSLECTVEGTSNPNLYWYRQAAGRGLQLLFYSVGIGQISSEVPQNLSASRPQDRQFILSSKKLLLSDSGFYLCAWRPSGSYEQYFGPGTRLTVT.

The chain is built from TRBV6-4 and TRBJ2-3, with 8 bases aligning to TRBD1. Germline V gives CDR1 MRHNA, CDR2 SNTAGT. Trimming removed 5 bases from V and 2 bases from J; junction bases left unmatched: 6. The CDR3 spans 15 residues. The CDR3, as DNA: TGTGCCAGCAGTCATCAGACAGGGGCCACAGATACGCAGTATTTT. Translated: CASSHQTGATDTQYF.

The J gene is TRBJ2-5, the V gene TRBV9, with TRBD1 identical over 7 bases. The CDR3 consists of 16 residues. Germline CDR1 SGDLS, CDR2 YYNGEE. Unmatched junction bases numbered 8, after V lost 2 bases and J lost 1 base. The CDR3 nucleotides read TGTGCCAGCAGCGTTGGGGACAGTCATCCCCAAGAGACCCAGTACTTC. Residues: CASSVGDSHPQETQYF.

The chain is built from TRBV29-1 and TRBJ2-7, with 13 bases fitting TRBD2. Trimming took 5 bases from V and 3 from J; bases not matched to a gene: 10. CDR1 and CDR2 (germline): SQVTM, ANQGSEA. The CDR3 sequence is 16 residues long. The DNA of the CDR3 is TGCAGCGTTACCGGGACTAGCGGGATCGGTTTCTACGAGCAGTACTTC. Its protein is CSVTGTSGIGFYEQYF.

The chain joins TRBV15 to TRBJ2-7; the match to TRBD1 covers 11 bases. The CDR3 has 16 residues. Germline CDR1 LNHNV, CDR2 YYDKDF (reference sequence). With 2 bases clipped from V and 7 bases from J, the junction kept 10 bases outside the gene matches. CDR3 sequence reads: CATSRSKGTGGGEQYF. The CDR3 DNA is TGTGCCACCAGCAGATCAAAAGGGACAGGGGGTGGGGAGCAGTACTTC.

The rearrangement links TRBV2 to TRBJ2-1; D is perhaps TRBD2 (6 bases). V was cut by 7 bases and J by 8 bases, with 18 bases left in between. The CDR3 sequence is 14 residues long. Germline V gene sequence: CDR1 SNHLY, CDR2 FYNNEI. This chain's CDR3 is CASKSGTSTDEQFF. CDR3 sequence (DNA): TGTGCCAGCAAATCCGGGACTTCGACGGATGAGCAGTTCTTC.

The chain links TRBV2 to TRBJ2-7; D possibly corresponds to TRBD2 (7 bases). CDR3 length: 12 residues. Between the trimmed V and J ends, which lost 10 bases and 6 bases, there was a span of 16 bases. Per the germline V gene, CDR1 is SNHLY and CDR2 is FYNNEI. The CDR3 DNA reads TGTGCCACACGGGGGGCAGAGCGCGAGCAGTACTTC. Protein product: CATRGAEREQYF.

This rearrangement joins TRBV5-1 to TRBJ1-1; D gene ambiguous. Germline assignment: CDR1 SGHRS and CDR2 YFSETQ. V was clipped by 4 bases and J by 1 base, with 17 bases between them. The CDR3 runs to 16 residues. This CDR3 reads CASSPSVSVTNTEAFF. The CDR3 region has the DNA TGCGCCAGCAGCCCCTCAGTGAGCGTAACGAACACTGAAGCTTTCTTT. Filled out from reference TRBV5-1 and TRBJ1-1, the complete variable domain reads KAGVTQTPRYLIKTRGQQVTLSCSPISGHRSVSWYQQTPGQGLQFLFEYFSETQRNKGNFPGRFSGRQFSNSRSEMNVSTLELGDSALYLCASSPSVSVTNTEAFFGQGTRLTVV.

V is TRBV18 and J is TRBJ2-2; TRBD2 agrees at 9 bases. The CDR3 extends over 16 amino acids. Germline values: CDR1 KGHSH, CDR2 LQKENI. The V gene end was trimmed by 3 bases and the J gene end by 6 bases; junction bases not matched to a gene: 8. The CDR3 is CASSPRAGGYAGELFF. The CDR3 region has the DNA TGTGCCAGCTCACCCCGAGCGGGAGGTTATGCCGGGGAGCTGTTTTTT. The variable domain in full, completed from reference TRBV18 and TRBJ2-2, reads NAGVMQNPRHLVRRRGQEARLRCSPMKGHSHVYWYRQLPEEGLKFMVYLQKENIIDESGMPKERFSAEFPKEGPSILRIQQVVRGDSAAYFCASSPRAGGYAGELFFGEGSRLTVL.